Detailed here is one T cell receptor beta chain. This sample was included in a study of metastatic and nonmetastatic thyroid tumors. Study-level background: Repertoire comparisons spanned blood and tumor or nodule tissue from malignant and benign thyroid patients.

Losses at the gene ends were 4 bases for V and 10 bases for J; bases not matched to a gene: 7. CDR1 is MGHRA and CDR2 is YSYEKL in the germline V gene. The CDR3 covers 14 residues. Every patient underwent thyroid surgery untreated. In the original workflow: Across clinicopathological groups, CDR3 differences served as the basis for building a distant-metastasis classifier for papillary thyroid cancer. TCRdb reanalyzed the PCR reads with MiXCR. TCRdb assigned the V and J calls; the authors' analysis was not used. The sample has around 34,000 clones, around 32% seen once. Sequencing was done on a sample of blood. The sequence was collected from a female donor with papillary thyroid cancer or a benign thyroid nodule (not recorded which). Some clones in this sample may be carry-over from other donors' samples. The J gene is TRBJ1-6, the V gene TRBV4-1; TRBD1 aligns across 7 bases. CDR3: CASSLRQGASPLHF. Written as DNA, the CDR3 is TGCGCCAGCAGCCTACGACAGGGCGCCTCACCCCTCCACTTT.